Below, 13 T cell receptor beta chains from the same sample are listed, as sequenced in a study of PD-L1 blockade in urothelial cancer. The data were produced by immunoSEQ multiplex PCR, yet TCRdb's version contains in-frame clones alone and is incomplete. The data show about 120,000 clones, about 84% seen once. Time point indicated: peripheral blood 6 weeks after treatment start. The material was PBMCs, obtained around atezolizumab (anti-PD-L1) treatment. The receptors were gathered from a middle-aged man with urothelial cancer.

V usage is TRBV6-6 and J usage is TRBJ2-7; 9 bases are a match to TRBD2. Unmatched junction bases numbered 9, after V lost 6 bases and J lost 6 bases. Per germline, CDR1 MNHNY and CDR2 SVGAGI (reference sequence). CDR3 length: 14 amino acids. This CDR3 reads CASSLFSGSGEQYF. The CDR3 region has the DNA TGTGCCAGCAGCCTCTTTAGCGGGAGCGGCGAGCAGTACTTC.

The genes are TRBV2 and TRBJ2-2, with 7 bases identical to TRBD2. The CDR3 spans 15 residues. Germline-derived CDR1 and CDR2 are SNHLY and FYNNEI. The trim removed 5 bases at V and 2 bases at J, leaving 5 bases unmatched. This chain's CDR3 is CASSPSGANTGELFF. As DNA, the CDR3 is TGTGCCAGCAGTCCTAGCGGAGCTAACACCGGGGAGCTGTTTTTT.

This chain connects TRBV28 to TRBJ1-1, with a weak D call TRBD1 (6 bases). This CDR3 is 14 amino acids long. CDR1 and CDR2 from the germline V gene are MDHEN and SYDVKM. Deletions cut 7 bases from V and 4 bases from J, with 16 bases between. The CDR3 sequence is CASITGGPGTEAFF. The CDR3 coding sequence is TGTGCCAGCATCACGGGGGGGCCGGGCACTGAAGCTTTCTTT.

This sequence joins TRBV27 and TRBJ1-3; D is unclear. V was cut by 5 bases and J by 3 bases, with 11 bases left in between. The germline CDR1 and CDR2 sequences are MNHEY and SMNVEV (reference sequence). This CDR3 has 14 amino acids. The CDR3 spells CASSENFGGNTIYF. The DNA of the CDR3 is TGTGCCAGCAGTGAAAACTTTGGTGGAAACACCATATATTTT.

The V gene is TRBV12-5, the J gene TRBJ2-1; no clear D gene. V was clipped by 7 bases and J by 6 bases, with 13 bases between them. The CDR3 is 13 amino acids. CDR1 is LGHNT, CDR2 FRNRAP, per germline. The CDR3 DNA reads TGTGCTAGTGCCACCTACTCCGCCAATGAGCAGTTCTTC. Translating it yields CASATYSANEQFF.

The chain uses TRBV19 and TRBJ1-6; D remains ambiguous. V was clipped by 8 bases and J by 4 bases, with 12 bases between them. The CDR3 is 14 amino acids. The V gene's germline CDR1 is LNHDA and CDR2 SQIVND (reference sequence). The CDR3 loop is CASSAAHYNSPLHF. CDR3 in DNA: TGTGCCAGTTCGGCAGCGCATTATAATTCACCCCTCCACTTT.

V usage is TRBV6-5 and J usage is TRBJ1-1, with TRBD1 matching over 7 bases. The CDR3 spans 13 residues. Germline V gene sequence: CDR1 MNHEY, CDR2 SVGAGI. Trimming took 6 bases from V and 1 from J; bases not matched to a gene: 2. CDR3 nucleotides: TGTGCCAGCAGCCGACAGGGGAACACTGAAGCTTTCTTT. Its protein product is CASSRQGNTEAFF.

The rearrangement joins TRBV19 to TRBJ1-5, with a possible D match to TRBD1 (5 bases). This CDR3 spans 14 amino acids. Germline V gene data show CDR1 as LNHDA and CDR2 as SQIVND (reference sequence). V lost 5 bases and J lost 4, with 12 bases in between. CDR3 amino acids: CASSPVGGNQPQHF. In DNA form, the CDR3 reads TGTGCCAGTAGTCCCGTCGGGGGAAATCAGCCCCAGCATTTT.

The J gene is TRBJ2-1, the V gene TRBV5-1, with TRBD2 matching over 9 bases. The CDR3 extends over 15 amino acids. V lost 4 bases and J lost 9; bases outside the gene matches: 11. From germline, CDR1 is SGHRS and CDR2 YFSETQ. This CDR3 reads CASSGSGSSSGEQFF. DNA for the CDR3: TGCGCCAGCAGCGGTAGCGGGAGTTCCAGTGGTGAGCAGTTCTTC.

The chain carries TRBV9 and TRBJ2-5; D gene ambiguous. CDR3 length equals 11 residues. CDR1 SGDLS and CDR2 YYNGEE come from the germline V gene. Trimming removed 3 bases from V and 2 bases from J, with 2 bases in between. The CDR3 DNA sequence: TGTGCCAGCAGCGCACAAGAGACCCAGTACTTC. Protein: CASSAQETQYF.

The chain uses TRBV18 and TRBJ2-7; D not resolved. The germline V and J ends were trimmed by 1 base and 5 bases, with 15 bases remaining between them. CDR1 is KGHSH, CDR2 LQKENI, per germline. This CDR3 has 15 residues. CDR3 amino acids: CASSPLGSPRDEQYF. Written as DNA, the CDR3 is TGTGCCAGCTCACCACTCGGGTCCCCTCGGGACGAGCAGTACTTC.

This rearrangement joins TRBV6-1 to TRBJ1-1, with unresolved D. CDR1 is MNHNS and CDR2 is SASEGT in the germline V gene. The CDR3 has 14 amino acids. The V end was cut by 6 bases, the J end by 4 bases, with 15 bases between. In DNA form, the CDR3 reads TGTGCCAGCAGATCCGGGAGTTGGGGCACTGAAGCTTTCTTT. This gives the protein CASRSGSWGTEAFF.

The V and J genes are TRBV7-9 and TRBJ2-1; 9 bases match TRBD2. The J segment lost 5 bases and the V segment lost 5 bases, leaving 7 bases of the junction unmatched. Germline CDR1 and CDR2: SEHNR and FQNEAQ (reference sequence). This CDR3 spans 15 amino acids. The CDR3 is CASSKRVAGDNEQFF. CDR3 bases: TGTGCCAGCAGCAAAAGGGTAGCGGGGGACAATGAGCAGTTCTTC.